This T cell receptor beta chain was identified during a study of blood T cell repertoires in COVID-19. Looking at the study overall: T cells, B-cell-depleted T cells, or PBMCs supplied cDNA or gDNA.

Per the original methods: Nucleated cell counts were estimated from reference gene primer amplification. Assay used: immunoSEQ multiplex PCR; TCRdb lists only in-frame clones, some missing. V and J calls and clone size are those listed in that table; D and trimming were worked out from the DNA. Of under 300,000 clones in the sample, around 88% are singletons; the top ten hold approximately 3.5%. This CDR3 comprises 14 residues. V lost 1 base and J lost 5, with 9 bases in between. CDR1 is SGHRS, CDR2 YFSETQ, per germline. Sequenced: PBMCs or T cells enriched from blood (not recorded which). This rearrangement joins TRBV5-1 to TRBJ1-4, with D possibly being TRBD1 (5 bases). This TCR came from a woman in her thirties or forties with acute COVID-19. CDR3 in DNA: TGCGCCAGCAGCTTGACAGGAAGAAATGAAAAACTGTTTTTT. As protein: CASSLTGRNEKLFF.